The rows below give T cell receptor beta chains drawn from one sample of a study of blood T cell repertoires in COVID-19. The assay was immunoSEQ multiplex PCR, and TCRdb's table has in-frame clones only and misses some. This table has 50,000 to 70,000 clones, almost 80% appearing once. Material: peripheral blood. These receptors originate from a man aged 55 to 70 with acute or convalescent COVID-19. CDR3s include the opening cysteine and the closing phenylalanine or tryptophan. A D gene is named only where the DNA matches it firmly. The size entry is marked missing in some rows and otherwise reads once, few, many or a size class.

- TRBJ1-3 - TRBV2 CASSWGPEWNF TGTGCCAGCAGTTGGGGCCCTGAATGGAATTTT
- TRBJ2-7 TRBD2 TRBV5-1 CASSLPIAGNSYEQYF TGCGCCAGCAGCCTACCGATAGCGGGGAACTCCTACGAGCAGTACTTC
- TRBJ2-1 TRBD2 TRBV6-5 CASSLSGGAYNEQFF TGTGCCAGCAGTTTGAGCGGGGGGGCCTACAATGAGCAGTTCTTC
- TRBJ1-1 - TRBV5-1 CASSPGTAGRAFFGQEAFF -
- TRBJ1-3 - TRBV5-1 CASSPYSIGLDGDTIYF TGCGCCAGCAGCCCTTACTCTATTGGACTTGACGGGGACACCATATATTTT
few TRBJ1-1 TRBD1 TRBV5-6 CASSFGQGSNTEAFF TGTGCCAGCAGCTTTGGACAGGGCTCGAACACTGAAGCTTTCTTT
- TRBJ1-5 - TRBV6-5 CASSYWEGSNQPQHF TGTGCCAGCAGTTACTGGGAGGGTAGCAATCAGCCCCAGCATTTT
- TRBJ2-7 - TRBV2 CASSPGPPREQYF TGTGCCAGCAGTCCCGGTCCTCCGAGGGAGCAGTACTTC
- TRBJ2-3 TRBD2 TRBV19 CASTPRGVGTDTQYF TGTGCCAGTACTCCCCGGGGGGTCGGCACAGATACGCAGTATTTT
- TRBJ2-3 - TRBV5-1 CASSLRLTGSTDTQYF TGCGCCAGCAGCCTCCGCCTGACAGGTAGCACAGATACGCAGTATTTT
few TRBJ2-2 TRBD2 TRBV7-8 CASSLAPGLLTGELFF TGTGCCAGCAGCTTAGCTCCGGGACTACTCACCGGGGAGCTGTTTTTT
- TRBJ1-1 TRBD1 TRBV28 CASNRGNTEAFF TGTGCCAGCAACAGGGGGAACACTGAAGCTTTCTTT
once TRBJ1-3 - TRBV4-1 CASSQVPQGRFSGNTIYF TGCGCCAGCAGCCAAGTCCCTCAGGGCCGATTCTCTGGAAACACCATATATTTT
- TRBJ1-2 - TRBV18 CASSEQGFGDYGYTF TGTGCCAGCTCGGAGCAGGGATTTGGAGACTATGGCTACACCTTC
- TRBJ2-5 - TRBV24-1 CATSDFTDAMKTQYF TGTGCCACCAGTGATTTCACAGATGCAATGAAGACCCAGTACTTC
- TRBJ1-3 TRBD1 TRBV7-2 CASGDRRRSGNTIYF TGTGCCAGCGGGGACAGACGGAGATCTGGAAACACCATATATTTT
- TRBJ1-1 TRBD1 TRBV7-8 CASSFFETGGMNTEAFF TGTGCCAGCAGCTTCTTCGAGACAGGGGGCATGAACACTGAAGCTTTCTTT
- TRBJ1-4 - TRBV7-7 CASSLSESTNEKLFF TGTGCTAGCAGCTTATCAGAATCAACTAATGAAAAACTGTTTTTT
- TRBJ2-5 - TRBV27 CASSFIREVETQYF TGTGCCAGCAGCTTCATCCGAGAGGTAGAGACCCAGTACTTC
- TRBJ1-1 - TRBV30 CAWSPGQTEAFF TGTGCCTGGAGTCCCGGACAGACTGAAGCTTTCTTT
- TRBJ1-1 - TRBV2 CASSLRQLGGAFF TGTGCCAGCAGTCTAAGACAGCTCGGGGGAGCTTTCTTT